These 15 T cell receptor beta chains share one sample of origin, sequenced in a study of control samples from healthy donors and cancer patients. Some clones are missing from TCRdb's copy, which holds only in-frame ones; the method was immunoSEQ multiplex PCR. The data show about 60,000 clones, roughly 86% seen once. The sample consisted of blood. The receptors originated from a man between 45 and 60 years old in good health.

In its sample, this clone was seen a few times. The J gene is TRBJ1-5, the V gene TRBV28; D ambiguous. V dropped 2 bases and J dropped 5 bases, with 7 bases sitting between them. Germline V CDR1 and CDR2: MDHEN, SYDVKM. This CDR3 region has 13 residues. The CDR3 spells CASSLGGHQPQHF. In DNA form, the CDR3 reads TGTGCCAGCAGTTTAGGCGGGCATCAGCCCCAGCATTTT.

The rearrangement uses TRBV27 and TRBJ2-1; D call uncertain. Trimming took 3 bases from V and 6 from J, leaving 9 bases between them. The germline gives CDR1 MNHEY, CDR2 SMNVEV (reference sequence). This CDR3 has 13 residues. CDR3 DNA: TGTGCCAGCAGTTTTTACGGGCTCAATGAGCAGTTCTTC. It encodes CASSFYGLNEQFF.

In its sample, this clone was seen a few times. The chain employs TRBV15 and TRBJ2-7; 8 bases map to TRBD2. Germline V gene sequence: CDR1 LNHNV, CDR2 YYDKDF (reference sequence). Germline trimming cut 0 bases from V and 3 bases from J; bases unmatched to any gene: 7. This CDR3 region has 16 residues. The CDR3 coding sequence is TGTGCCACCAGCAGAGAAGCGGGGGCAGGATTCTACGAGCAGTACTTC. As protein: CATSREAGAGFYEQYF.

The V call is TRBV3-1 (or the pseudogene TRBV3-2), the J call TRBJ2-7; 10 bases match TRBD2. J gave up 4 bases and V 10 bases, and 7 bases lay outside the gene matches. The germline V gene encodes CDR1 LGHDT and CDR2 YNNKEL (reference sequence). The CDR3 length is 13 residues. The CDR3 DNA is TGTGCCACCCGGGGTAGCGGGAGGTACGAGCAGTACTTC. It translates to CATRGSGRYEQYF.

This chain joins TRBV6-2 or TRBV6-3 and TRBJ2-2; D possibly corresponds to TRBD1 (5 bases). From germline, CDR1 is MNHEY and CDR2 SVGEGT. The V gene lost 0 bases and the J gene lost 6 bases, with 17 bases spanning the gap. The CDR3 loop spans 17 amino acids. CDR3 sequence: CASSYSIKDKWSGELFF. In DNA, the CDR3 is TGTGCCAGCAGTTACTCAATCAAGGACAAGTGGTCCGGGGAGCTGTTTTTT.

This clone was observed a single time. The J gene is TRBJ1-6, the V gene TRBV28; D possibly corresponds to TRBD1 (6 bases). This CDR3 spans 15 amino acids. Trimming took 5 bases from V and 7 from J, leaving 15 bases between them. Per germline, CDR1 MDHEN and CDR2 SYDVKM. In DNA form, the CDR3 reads TGTGCCAGCAGTCTTCCGGGACAAACCAATTCACCCCTCCACTTT. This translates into CASSLPGQTNSPLHF.

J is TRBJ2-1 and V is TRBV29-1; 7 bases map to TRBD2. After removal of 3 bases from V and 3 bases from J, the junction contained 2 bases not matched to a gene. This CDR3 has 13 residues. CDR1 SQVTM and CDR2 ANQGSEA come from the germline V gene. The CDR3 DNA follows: TGCAGCGTTGATCCTAGCGGCTACAATGAGCAGTTCTTC. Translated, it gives CSVDPSGYNEQFF.

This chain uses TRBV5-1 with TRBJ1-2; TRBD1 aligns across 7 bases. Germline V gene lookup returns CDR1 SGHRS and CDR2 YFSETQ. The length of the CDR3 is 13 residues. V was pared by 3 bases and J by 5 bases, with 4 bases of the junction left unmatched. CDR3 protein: CASSSEQGYGYTF. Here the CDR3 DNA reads TGCGCCAGCAGCTCGGAACAGGGGTATGGCTACACCTTC. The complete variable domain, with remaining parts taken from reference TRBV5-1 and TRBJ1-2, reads KAGVTQTPRYLIKTRGQQVTLSCSPISGHRSVSWYQQTPGQGLQFLFEYFSETQRNKGNFPGRFSGRQFSNSRSEMNVSTLELGDSALYLCASSSEQGYGYTFGSGTRLTVV.

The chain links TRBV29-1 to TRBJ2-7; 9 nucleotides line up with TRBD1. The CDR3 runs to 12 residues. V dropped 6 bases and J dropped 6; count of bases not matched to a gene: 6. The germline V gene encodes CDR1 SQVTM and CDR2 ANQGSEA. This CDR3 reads CSVAGQGIEQYF. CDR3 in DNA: TGCAGCGTAGCGGGACAGGGTATCGAGCAGTACTTC.

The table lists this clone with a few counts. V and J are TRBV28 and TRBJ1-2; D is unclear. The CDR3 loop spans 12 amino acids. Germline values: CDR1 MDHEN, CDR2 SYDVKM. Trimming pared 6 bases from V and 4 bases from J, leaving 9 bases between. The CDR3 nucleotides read TGTGCCAGCAGCGTACGGGCCTATGGCTACACCTTC. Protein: CASSVRAYGYTF.

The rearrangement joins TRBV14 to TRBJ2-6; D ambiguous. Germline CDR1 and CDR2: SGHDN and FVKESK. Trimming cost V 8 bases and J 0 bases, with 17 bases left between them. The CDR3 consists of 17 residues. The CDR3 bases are TGTGCCAGCTCTCCCGTTGCCAGATTCTCTGGGGCCAACGTCCTGACTTTC. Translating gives CASSPVARFSGANVLTF.

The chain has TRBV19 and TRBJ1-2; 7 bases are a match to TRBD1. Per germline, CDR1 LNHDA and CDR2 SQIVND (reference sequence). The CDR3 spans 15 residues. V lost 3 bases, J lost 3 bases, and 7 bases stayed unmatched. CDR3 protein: CASSMGDSAYYGYTF. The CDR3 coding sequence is TGTGCCAGTAGTATGGGGGACAGCGCTTACTATGGCTACACCTTC.

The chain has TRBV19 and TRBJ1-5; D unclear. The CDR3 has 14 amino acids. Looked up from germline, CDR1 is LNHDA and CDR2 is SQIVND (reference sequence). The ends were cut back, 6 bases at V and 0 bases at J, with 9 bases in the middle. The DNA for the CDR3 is TGTGCCAGTAGAACAGAATATAGCAATCAGCCCCAGCATTTT. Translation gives CASRTEYSNQPQHF.

The CDR3 protein is CASNEQGPGYEKLFF. DNA for the CDR3: TGTGCCAGCAACGAACAGGGGCCGGGGTATGAAAAACTGTTTTTT. The rearrangement joins TRBV11-2 to TRBJ1-4; 7 nucleotides align to TRBD1. The CDR3 is 15 amino acids. The V gene's germline CDR1 is SGHAT and CDR2 FQNNGV. V shed 7 bases, J shed 6 bases, and the junction held 11 bases outside the gene matches.

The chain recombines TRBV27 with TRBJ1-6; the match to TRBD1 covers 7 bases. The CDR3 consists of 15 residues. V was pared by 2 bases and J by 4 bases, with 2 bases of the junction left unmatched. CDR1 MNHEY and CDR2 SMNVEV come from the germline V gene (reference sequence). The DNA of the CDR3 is TGTGCCAGCAGTTTAAGCAGGGGGTATAATTCACCCCTCCACTTT. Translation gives CASSLSRGYNSPLHF.